The 30 T cell receptor beta chains presented below share a single source sample, sequenced in a study of post-analysis software for immune sequencing data. Study-level points and caveats: TRBV5-6, TRBV5-1 and TRBV20-1 were among a few TRBV segments more frequent in patients than controls.

No antigen is known for these receptors. Each TCR beta cDNA library carried unique molecular identifiers. TCRdb reanalysed the PCR reads using MiXCR and keeps one entry per CDR3 protein. The data show approximately 770,000 distinct CDR3 sequences, under 60% seen once. The sequenced sample consisted of blood. Receptors were obtained from a girl between 5 and 17 years old with multiple sclerosis.

This clonotype has a single count. The rearrangement joins TRBV20-1 to TRBJ2-2; D gene ambiguous. This CDR3 comprises 11 residues. Germline CDR1 and CDR2: DFQATT and SNEGSKA (reference sequence). Trimming shortened V by 0 bases and J by 7 bases, and 3 bases separated the two germline ends. CDR3 sequence reads: CSARDCGELFF. As DNA, the CDR3 is TGCAGTGCTAGAGATTGCGGGGAGCTGTTTTTT.

The chain couples TRBV12-3 or TRBV12-4 to TRBJ2-2; TRBD1 matches 7 bases. V lost 4 bases and J lost 9; bases outside the gene matches: 2. The CDR3 covers 12 residues. The CDR3 nucleotides read TGTGCCAGCAGTTCAGGGGGACGGGAGCTGTTTTTT. Translating gives CASSSGGRELFF.

J is TRBJ2-3 and V is TRBV15, with 8 bases aligning to TRBD2. This CDR3 spans 15 amino acids. Germline trimming cut 8 bases from V and 4 bases from J; bases unmatched to any gene: 11. CDR1 is LNHNV and CDR2 is YYDKDF in the germline V gene (reference sequence). The DNA of the CDR3 is TGTGCCACCTCGAGGGGGAGCGGGAGCTCAGATACGCAGTATTTT. This codes for CATSRGSGSSDTQYF.

V is TRBV28 and J is TRBJ2-1; TRBD2 matches at 8 bases. The V and J ends lost 5 bases and 12 bases, in that order; junction bases with no gene match: 18. The CDR3 length is 16 residues. Germline lookup yields CDR1 MDHEN and CDR2 SYDVKM. In nucleotides, the CDR3 is TGTGCCAGCAGTCGGGCTAGCGGGCTTGGTAGCGATGGGCAGTTCTTC. Translated, it gives CASSRASGLGSDGQFF.

This sequence joins TRBV24-1 and TRBJ2-1, with TRBD2 matching over 7 bases. V gave up 4 bases and J gave up 0 bases; unmatched junction bases: 14. Germline loops: CDR1 KGHDR, CDR2 SFDVKD. The CDR3 has 19 amino acids. CDR3 loop: CATSEGEGSWRDSYNEQFF. CDR3 nucleotide sequence: TGTGCCACCAGTGAGGGGGAGGGGTCTTGGCGGGACTCCTACAATGAGCAGTTCTTC.

This chain uses TRBV5-4 with TRBJ2-5; 9 positions agree with TRBD2. Trimming removed 1 base from V and 5 bases from J; junction bases left unmatched: 9. Germline CDR1 is SGHNT and CDR2 is YYREEE (reference sequence). This CDR3 contains 16 residues. The CDR3 nucleotides read TGTGCCAGCAGCTTGTTAGGGCTAGCGGGAAGGGAGACCCAGTACTTC. This translates into CASSLLGLAGRETQYF.

The rearrangement joins TRBV28 to TRBJ2-5, with D possibly TRBD2 on 5 matching bases. CDR1 and CDR2 from the germline V gene are MDHEN and SYDVKM. This CDR3 spans 15 amino acids. Trimming removed 6 bases at V and 5 bases at J, with 19 bases between. CDR3 in amino acids: CASSFGGAAGETQYF. The DNA for the CDR3 is TGTGCCAGCAGCTTTGGAGGAGCCGCCGGTGAGACCCAGTACTTC.

The V and J genes are TRBV6-2 or TRBV6-3 and TRBJ2-5, with TRBD1 matching 7 bases. This CDR3 has 14 residues. V lost 6 bases and J lost 2; bases outside the gene matches: 6. Looked up from germline, CDR1 is MNHEY and CDR2 is SVGEGT. This CDR3 reads CASSPGTAQETQYF. The CDR3 region has the DNA TGTGCCAGCAGCCCCGGGACAGCACAAGAGACCCAGTACTTC.

The CDR3 loop is CASSDAGRAYGYTF. CDR3 sequence (DNA): TGTGCCAGCAGTGACGCCGGCAGGGCCTATGGCTACACCTTC. This chain joins TRBV25-1 and TRBJ1-2, with D possibly matching TRBD1 (5 bases). V was shortened by 3 bases and J by 4 bases, with 12 bases between the two germline ends. This CDR3 spans 14 amino acids. Germline lookup yields CDR1 MGHDK and CDR2 SYGVNS.

The chain is built from TRBV4-1 and TRBJ2-7, with 7 bases that match TRBD2. The CDR3 spans 14 residues. The J segment lost 5 bases and the V segment lost 1 base, leaving 5 bases of the junction unmatched. CDR1 is MGHRA and CDR2 is YSYEKL in the germline V gene. This chain's CDR3 is CASSQVSGRDEQYF. CDR3 DNA: TGCGCCAGCAGCCAAGTTAGCGGGCGCGACGAGCAGTACTTC.

This clonotype was detected a few times. The V gene is TRBV12-3 or TRBV12-4, the J gene TRBJ2-7, with 7 positions matching TRBD2. The end of the DNA is better explained by TRBJ2-5, so the J call may be wrong. The CDR3 sequence is 17 residues long. The CDR3: CASSYGSPGRAGETQYF. The CDR3 region has the DNA TGTGCCAGCAGCTATGGCTCCCCTGGGAGGGCGGGAGAGACCCAGTACTTC.

V and J are TRBV4-2 and TRBJ2-1; 7 nucleotides agree with TRBD2. From germline, CDR1 is LGHNA and CDR2 YNFKEQ. The CDR3 spans 15 residues. V was clipped by 6 bases and J by 7 bases; unmatched bases: 12. The CDR3 loop reads CASRPVGGDKNEQFF. Here the CDR3 DNA reads TGTGCCAGCAGGCCGGTGGGGGGGGATAAGAATGAGCAGTTCTTC.

The sample holds a few counts of this clonotype. The genes are TRBV12-3 or TRBV12-4 and TRBJ2-4; 12 positions agree with TRBD1. The CDR3 consists of 13 residues. J was trimmed by 15 bases and V by 8 bases; bases with no gene match: 11. The CDR3 here is CASRGQGASFRYF. CDR3 sequence (DNA): TGTGCCAGCCGGGGACAGGGGGCTAGTTTTCGGTACTTC.

This clonotype was seen only a few times. The chain recombines TRBV20-1 with TRBJ2-1; TRBD1 agrees at 9 bases. This CDR3 is 17 amino acids long. The V gene end was trimmed by 0 bases and the J gene end by 6 bases; junction bases not matched to a gene: 12. Germline CDR1 reads DFQATT; CDR2 reads SNEGSKA (reference sequence). The CDR3 sequence: CSARDLSGQGYPNEQFF. The CDR3 region has the DNA TGCAGTGCTAGAGATCTATCGGGACAGGGTTACCCCAATGAGCAGTTCTTC.

At least ten counts were recorded for this clonotype. The chain uses TRBV20-1 and TRBJ2-1; the D gene is possibly TRBD1 (5 bases). Germline values: CDR1 DFQATT, CDR2 SNEGSKA (reference sequence). The CDR3 runs to 10 residues. Trimming shortened V by 4 bases and J by 7 bases, and 5 bases separated the two germline ends. The CDR3 protein is CSAKGNEQFF. In DNA, the CDR3 is TGCAGTGCTAAGGGGAATGAGCAGTTCTTC.

The J gene is TRBJ2-1, the V gene TRBV5-5; D call uncertain. The CDR3 is 15 amino acids. The V gene lost 2 bases and the J gene lost 0 bases, with 9 bases spanning the gap. CDR1 is SGHKS and CDR2 is YYEKEE in the germline V gene (reference sequence). The CDR3 loop is CASSFTQSSYNEQFF. The DNA of the CDR3 is TGTGCCAGCAGCTTTACTCAAAGCTCCTACAATGAGCAGTTCTTC.

Points on this clonotype: One end of the junction fails to match germline, which may point to a read error. The chain carries TRBV12-3 or TRBV12-4 and TRBJ1-2, with a weak D call TRBD1 (5 bases). The CDR3 has 18 amino acids. Here the CDR3 reads CAGSPWDLTPADYVGYTF. CDR3 DNA: TGTGCCGGCAGTCCCTGGGACTTAACCCCAGCCGACTATGTAGGCTACACCTTC.

V gene TRBV12-3 or TRBV12-4 combines with J gene TRBJ2-1, with 7 positions matching TRBD2. The V segment lost 6 bases and the J segment 9 bases; nucleotides outside the gene matches: 8. The CDR3 loop spans 13 amino acids. The CDR3 is CASRPGLFGEQFF. CDR3 in DNA: TGTGCCAGCAGACCGGGACTATTCGGTGAGCAGTTCTTC.

The chain carries TRBV7-6 and TRBJ2-3, with 7 positions matching TRBD2. The trim removed 2 bases at V and 5 bases at J, leaving 25 bases unmatched. Germline CDR1 SGHVS, CDR2 FNYEAQ. The CDR3 consists of 21 residues. CDR3 loop: CASSLTGTGYSGPQGGDTQYF. CDR3 DNA: TGTGCCAGCAGCTTAACCGGCACAGGCTATAGCGGGCCCCAGGGTGGAGATACGCAGTATTTT.

The CDR3 protein is CSVKDGTSGSYEQYF. The DNA of the CDR3 is TGCAGTGTTAAGGATGGGACTAGCGGCTCCTACGAGCAGTACTTC. This rearrangement joins TRBV20-1 to TRBJ2-7; 11 positions agree with TRBD2. Trimming took 7 bases from V and 0 from J; bases not matched to a gene: 8. CDR1 is DFQATT and CDR2 is SNEGSKA in the germline V gene (reference sequence). The CDR3 extends over 15 amino acids.

This clonotype was counted only a few times. This CDR3 reads CASSVTGTGAAGEQYF. For the CDR3, the DNA is TGCGCCAGCAGCGTCACCGGGACAGGGGCTGCGGGGGAGCAGTACTTC. The chain links TRBV5-1 to TRBJ2-7; 10 bases map to TRBD1. Unmatched junction bases numbered 14, after V lost 4 bases and J lost 7 bases. Germline CDR1 and CDR2: SGHRS and YFSETQ. The CDR3 is 16 residues long.

The CDR3 DNA sequence: TGTGCCATCAGTGTTGGACTAGCGGGATCCCTTTACGAGCAGTACTTC. Its protein is CAISVGLAGSLYEQYF. This rearrangement joins TRBV10-3 to TRBJ2-5; 12 bases map to TRBD2. TRBJ2-7 matches the DNA end more closely, so the J call is doubtful. Germline loops: CDR1 ENHRY, CDR2 SYGVKD. This CDR3 is built from 16 residues.

This clonotype has only a few counts. This chain uses TRBV7-9 with TRBJ1-2; D ambiguous. The CDR3 consists of 17 residues. Between the trimmed V and J ends, which lost 0 bases and 1 base, there was a span of 15 bases. Germline values: CDR1 SEHNR, CDR2 FQNEAQ (reference sequence). The CDR3 sequence is CASSLATSGYGNYGYTF. As DNA, the CDR3 is TGTGCCAGCAGCTTAGCAACCTCGGGGTACGGTAACTATGGCTACACCTTC.

The chain links TRBV10-3 to TRBJ2-7; D is unclear. In germline, CDR1 is ENHRY, CDR2 SYGVKD. The germline V and J ends were trimmed by 2 bases and 2 bases, with 13 bases remaining between them. The CDR3 consists of 15 residues. The CDR3 DNA reads as TGTGCCATCAGTGAGAGATCCTCTGCTACCTACGAGCAGTACTTC. This encodes CAISERSSATYEQYF.

The chain links TRBV29-1 to TRBJ2-1; 8 positions match TRBD2. The germline V gene encodes CDR1 SQVTM and CDR2 ANQGSEA. The CDR3 totals 13 residues. Unmatched junction bases numbered 9, after V lost 7 bases and J lost 7 bases. CDR3 amino acids: CSADSGSWNEQFF. For the CDR3, the DNA is TGCAGCGCTGACAGCGGGAGCTGGAATGAGCAGTTCTTC.

This chain links TRBV20-1 with TRBJ2-1; 11 bases are a match to TRBD2. In germline, CDR1 is DFQATT, CDR2 SNEGSKA (reference sequence). V shed 0 bases and J 2 bases; nucleotides not matched to a gene: 3. The CDR3 is 16 amino acids. CDR3 protein: CSARDGLAGTYNEQFF. The CDR3 DNA follows: TGCAGTGCTAGAGACGGACTAGCGGGTACCTACAATGAGCAGTTCTTC.

J is TRBJ2-1 and V is TRBV27; D possibly uses TRBD1 or TRBD2 (5 bases each). The CDR3 contains 14 residues. V was trimmed by 7 bases and J by 8 bases, leaving 18 bases between them. Germline CDR1 MNHEY, CDR2 SMNVEV (reference sequence). CDR3 protein: CASKVTLGGDEQFF. The DNA of the CDR3 is TGTGCCAGCAAGGTTACCCTTGGGGGAGATGAGCAGTTCTTC.

The V gene is TRBV15, the J gene TRBJ1-1; D unresolved. The CDR3 loop spans 15 amino acids. The V gene's germline CDR1 is LNHNV and CDR2 YYDKDF (reference sequence). The germline V and J ends were trimmed by 0 bases and 1 base, with 9 bases remaining between them. This chain's CDR3 is CATSRDTGGNTEAFF. The CDR3 DNA reads TGTGCCACCAGCAGAGATACGGGAGGGAACACTGAAGCTTTCTTT.

The sample holds one count of this clonotype. The chain couples TRBV20-1 to TRBJ2-7, with a tentative D call TRBD2 (6 bases). Germline assignment: CDR1 DFQATT and CDR2 SNEGSKA (reference sequence). The V end was cut by 3 bases, the J end by 5 bases, with 8 bases between. The CDR3 is 11 amino acids. In DNA form, the CDR3 reads TGCAGTGCTAGTAGCGGTAACGAGCAGTACTTC. This encodes CSASSGNEQYF.

The chain carries TRBV18 and TRBJ1-2, with TRBD1 matching 9 bases. The germline V gene has CDR1 KGHSH and CDR2 LQKENI. This CDR3 has 14 residues. The junction had 4 bases not matched to a gene; V was cut back by 4 bases and J by 4 bases. The CDR3 is CASSQGQGAYGYTF. CDR3 coding DNA: TGTGCCAGCTCACAGGGACAGGGCGCCTATGGCTACACCTTC.